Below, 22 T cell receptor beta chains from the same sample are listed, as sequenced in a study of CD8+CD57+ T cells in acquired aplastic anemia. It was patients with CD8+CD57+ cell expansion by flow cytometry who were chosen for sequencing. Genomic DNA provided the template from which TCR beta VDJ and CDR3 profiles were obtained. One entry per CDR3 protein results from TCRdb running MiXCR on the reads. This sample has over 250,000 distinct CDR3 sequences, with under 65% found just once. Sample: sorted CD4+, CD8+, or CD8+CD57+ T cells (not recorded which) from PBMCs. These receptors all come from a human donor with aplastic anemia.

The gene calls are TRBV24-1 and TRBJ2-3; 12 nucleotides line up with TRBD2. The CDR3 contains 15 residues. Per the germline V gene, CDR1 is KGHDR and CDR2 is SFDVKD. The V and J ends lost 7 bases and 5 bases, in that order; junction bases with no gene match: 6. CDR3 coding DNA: TGTGCCACCAGCCTGGGACTAGCGGGTGTAGATACGCAGTATTTT. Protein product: CATSLGLAGVDTQYF.

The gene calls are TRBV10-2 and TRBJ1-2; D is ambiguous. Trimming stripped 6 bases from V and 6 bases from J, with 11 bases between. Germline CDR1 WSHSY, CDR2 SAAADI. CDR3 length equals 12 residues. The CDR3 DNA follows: TGCGCCAGCAGCCCGGGAACAGATGGCTACACCTTC. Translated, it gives CASSPGTDGYTF.

The CDR3 sequence is CASSPISSGTYEQYF. The CDR3 region has the DNA TGTGCCAGCAGCCCGATAAGTAGCGGCACCTACGAGCAGTACTTC. V usage is TRBV7-9 and J usage is TRBJ2-7; possible D gene TRBD2, 6 bases. The CDR3 is 15 amino acids. The V gene's germline CDR1 is SEHNR and CDR2 FQNEAQ (reference sequence). Trimming pared 5 bases from V and 2 bases from J, leaving 16 bases between. The full variable domain, in which reference TRBV7-9 and TRBJ2-7 provide the parts outside the CDR3, is DTGVSQNPRHKITKRGQNVTFRCDPISEHNRLYWYRQTLGQGPEFLTYFQNEAQLEKSRLLSDRFSAERPKGSFSTLEIQRTEQGDSAMYLCASSPISSGTYEQYFGPGTRLTVT.

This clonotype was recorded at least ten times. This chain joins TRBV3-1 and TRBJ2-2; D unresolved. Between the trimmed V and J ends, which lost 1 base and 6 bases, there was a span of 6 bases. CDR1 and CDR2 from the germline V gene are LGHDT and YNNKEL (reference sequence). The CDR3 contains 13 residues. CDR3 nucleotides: TGTGCCAGCAGCCAAGGTGTTTCCGGGGAGCTGTTTTTT. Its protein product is CASSQGVSGELFF.

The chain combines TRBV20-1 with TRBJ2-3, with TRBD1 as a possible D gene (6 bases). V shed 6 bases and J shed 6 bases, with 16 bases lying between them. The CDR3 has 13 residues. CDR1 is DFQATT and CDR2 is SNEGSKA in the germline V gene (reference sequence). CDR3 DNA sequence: TGCAGTGCCCAGTTCAGCCAGGGGGATACGCAGTATTTT. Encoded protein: CSAQFSQGDTQYF.

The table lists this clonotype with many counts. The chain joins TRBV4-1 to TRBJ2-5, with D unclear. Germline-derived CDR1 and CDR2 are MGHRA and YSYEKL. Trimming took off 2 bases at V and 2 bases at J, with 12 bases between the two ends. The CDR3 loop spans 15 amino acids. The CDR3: CASSQNPSMQETQYF. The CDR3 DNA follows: TGCGCCAGCAGCCAAAACCCCAGTATGCAAGAGACCCAGTACTTC.

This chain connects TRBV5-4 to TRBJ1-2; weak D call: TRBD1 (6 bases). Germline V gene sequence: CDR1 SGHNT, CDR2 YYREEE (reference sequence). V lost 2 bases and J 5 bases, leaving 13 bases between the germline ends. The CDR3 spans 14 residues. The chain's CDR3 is CASSLNRAQYGYTF. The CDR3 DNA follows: TGTGCCAGCAGCTTAAACAGGGCCCAGTATGGCTACACCTTC.

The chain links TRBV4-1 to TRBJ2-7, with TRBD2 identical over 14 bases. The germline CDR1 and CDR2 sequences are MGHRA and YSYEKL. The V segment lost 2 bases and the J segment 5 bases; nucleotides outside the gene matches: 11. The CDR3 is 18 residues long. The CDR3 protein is CASSQRHPGLAGVNEQYF. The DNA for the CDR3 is TGCGCCAGCAGCCAACGCCACCCGGGACTAGCGGGAGTCAACGAGCAGTACTTC.

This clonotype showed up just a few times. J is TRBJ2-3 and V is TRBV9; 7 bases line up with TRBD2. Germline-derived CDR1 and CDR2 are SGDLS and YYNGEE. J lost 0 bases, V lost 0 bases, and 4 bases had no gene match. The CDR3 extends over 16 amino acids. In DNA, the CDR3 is TGTGCCAGCAGCGTAGAGGGGCGGGGGAGCACAGATACGCAGTATTTT. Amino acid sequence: CASSVEGRGSTDTQYF. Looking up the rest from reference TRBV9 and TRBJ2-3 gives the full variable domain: DSGVTQTPKHLITATGQRVTLRCSPRSGDLSVYWYQQSLDQGLQFLIQYYNGEERAKGNILERFSAQQFPDLHSELNLSSLELGDSALYFCASSVEGRGSTDTQYFGPGTRLTVL.

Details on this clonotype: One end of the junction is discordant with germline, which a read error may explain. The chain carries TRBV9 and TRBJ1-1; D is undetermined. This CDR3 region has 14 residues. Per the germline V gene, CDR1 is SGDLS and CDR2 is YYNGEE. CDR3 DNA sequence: TGTGCCAGCAGCTACCGGGAGTCGAGCACTGAAGCTTCCTTT. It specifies CASSYRESSTEASF.

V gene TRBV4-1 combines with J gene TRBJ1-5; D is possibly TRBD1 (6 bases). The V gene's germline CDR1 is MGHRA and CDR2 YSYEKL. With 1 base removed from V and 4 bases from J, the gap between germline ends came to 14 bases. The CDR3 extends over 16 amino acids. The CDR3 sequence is CASSQVADSTNQPQHF. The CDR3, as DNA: TGCGCCAGCAGCCAAGTAGCGGACAGCACGAATCAGCCCCAGCATTTT.

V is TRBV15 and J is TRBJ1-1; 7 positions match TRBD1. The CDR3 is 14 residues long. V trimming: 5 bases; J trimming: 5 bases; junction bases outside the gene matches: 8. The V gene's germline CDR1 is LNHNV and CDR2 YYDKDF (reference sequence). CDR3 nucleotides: TGTGCCACCAGCCAACGACAGGGAGGGACTGAAGCTTTCTTT. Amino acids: CATSQRQGGTEAFF.

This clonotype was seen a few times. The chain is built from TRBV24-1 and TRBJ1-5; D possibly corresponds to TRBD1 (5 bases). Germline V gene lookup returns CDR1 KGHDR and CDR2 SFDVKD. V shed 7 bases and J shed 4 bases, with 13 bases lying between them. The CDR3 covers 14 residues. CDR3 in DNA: TGTGCCACCAGCGCTCCAGGGTTGAATCAGCCCCAGCATTTT. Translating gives CATSAPGLNQPQHF.

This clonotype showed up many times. CDR3 protein: CASSLQGRGDEAFF. CDR3 sequence (DNA): TGCGCCAGCAGCTTGCAGGGGAGGGGAGATGAAGCTTTCTTT. The chain employs TRBV5-1 and TRBJ1-1, with a weak D call TRBD1 (6 bases). From germline, CDR1 is SGHRS and CDR2 YFSETQ. This CDR3 region has 14 residues. Trimming took 1 base from V and 7 from J, leaving 14 bases between them.

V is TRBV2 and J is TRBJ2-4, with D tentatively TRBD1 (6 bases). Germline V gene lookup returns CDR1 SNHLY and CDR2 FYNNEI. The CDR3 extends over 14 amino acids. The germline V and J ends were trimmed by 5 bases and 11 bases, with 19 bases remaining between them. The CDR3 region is CASSRDNLPDVQYF. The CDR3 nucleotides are TGTGCCAGCAGTCGGGACAATCTTCCCGATGTTCAGTACTTC.

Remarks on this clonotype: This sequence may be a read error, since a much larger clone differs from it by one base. The CDR3 DNA reads as TGTGCCAGCAACTACGATAGCAATCAGCCCCAGCATTTT. Translation gives CASNYDSNQPQHF. V is TRBV6-6 and J is TRBJ1-5; D unresolved. This CDR3 is 13 amino acids long. The ends were cut back, 7 bases at V and 0 bases at J, with 7 bases in the middle. Per germline, CDR1 MNHNY and CDR2 SVGAGI (reference sequence).

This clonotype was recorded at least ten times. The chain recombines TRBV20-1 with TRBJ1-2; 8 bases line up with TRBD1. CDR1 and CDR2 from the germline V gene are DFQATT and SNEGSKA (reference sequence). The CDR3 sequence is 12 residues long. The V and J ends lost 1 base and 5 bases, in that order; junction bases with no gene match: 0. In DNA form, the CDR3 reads TGCAGTGCTAGAGGGACAGGGTATGGCTACACCTTC. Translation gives CSARGTGYGYTF.

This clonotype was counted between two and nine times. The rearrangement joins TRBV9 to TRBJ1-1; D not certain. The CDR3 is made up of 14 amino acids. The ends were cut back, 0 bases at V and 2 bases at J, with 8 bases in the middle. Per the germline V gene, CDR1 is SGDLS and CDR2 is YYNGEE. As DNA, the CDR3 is TGTGCCAGCAGCGTAGCAACAGCAAACACTGAAGCTTTCTTT. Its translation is CASSVATANTEAFF. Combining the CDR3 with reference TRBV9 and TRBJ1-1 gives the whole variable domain DSGVTQTPKHLITATGQRVTLRCSPRSGDLSVYWYQQSLDQGLQFLIQYYNGEERAKGNILERFSAQQFPDLHSELNLSSLELGDSALYFCASSVATANTEAFFGQGTRLTVV.

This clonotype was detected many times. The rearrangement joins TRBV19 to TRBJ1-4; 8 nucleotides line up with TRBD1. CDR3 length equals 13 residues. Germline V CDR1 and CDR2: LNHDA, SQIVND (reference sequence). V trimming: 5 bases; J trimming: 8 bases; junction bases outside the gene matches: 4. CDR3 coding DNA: TGTGCCAGTAGTCGGGCAGGGGGCGAAAAACTGTTTTTT. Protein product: CASSRAGGEKLFF.

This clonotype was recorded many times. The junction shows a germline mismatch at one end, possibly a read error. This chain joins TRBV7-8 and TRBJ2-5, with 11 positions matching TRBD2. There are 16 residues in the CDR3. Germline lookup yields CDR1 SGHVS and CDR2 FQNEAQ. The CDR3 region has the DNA TGTGCCGGCAGCTTAGGTAGCGGGGGGGCCCGGGAGACCCAGTACTTC. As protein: CAGSLGSGGARETQYF. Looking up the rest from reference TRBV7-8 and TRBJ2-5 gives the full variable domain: GAGVSQSPRYKVAKRGQDVALRCDPISGHVSLFWYQQALGQGPEFLTYFQNEAQLDKSGLPSDRFFAERPEGSVSTLKIQRTQQEDSAVYLCAGSLGSGGARETQYFGPGTRLLVL.

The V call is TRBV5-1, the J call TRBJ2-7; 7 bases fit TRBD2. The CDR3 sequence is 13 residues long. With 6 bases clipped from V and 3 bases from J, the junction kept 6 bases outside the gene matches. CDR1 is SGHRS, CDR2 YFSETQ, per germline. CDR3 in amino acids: CASTGGDYYEQYF. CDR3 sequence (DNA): TGCGCCAGCACCGGAGGGGACTACTACGAGCAGTACTTC.

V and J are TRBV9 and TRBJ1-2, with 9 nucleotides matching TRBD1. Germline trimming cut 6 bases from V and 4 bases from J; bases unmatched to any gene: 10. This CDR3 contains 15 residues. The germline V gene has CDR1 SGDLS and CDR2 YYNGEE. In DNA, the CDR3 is TGTGCCAGCAACCTAGAGGGACAGGGAAGCTATGGCTACACCTTC. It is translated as CASNLEGQGSYGYTF.